The text below deals with one T cell receptor beta chain. As yet, its antigen is unknown. This CDR3 is built from 12 residues. Deletions cut 6 bases from V and 5 bases from J, with 11 bases between. Germline V CDR1 and CDR2: MNHEY, SVGEGT. MiXCR was run by TCRdb on the reads, yielding one entry per CDR3 protein. The repertoire holds a few hundred thousand distinct CDR3 sequences, with about 39% as singletons. The data originate from a study of T cell repertoires in cytomegalovirus infection. Whole-study context: Selected CMV epitopes included recently identified HLA-C-restricted ones as well as well-studied HLA-B-restricted ones. Both CMV infection and a matching HLA type were indicated by public TCR beta signatures. Study results and caveats: CMV-specific TCR beta clonotypes restricted by HLA-C were the ones dominating the ex vivo response. The cumulative frequency of public TCR beta families distinguished individuals who carried CMV together with the relevant HLA.

The receptor comes from a human donor in good health (CMV status not recorded). Some clones in this sample may be carry-over from other donors' samples. V and J are TRBV6-2 or TRBV6-3 and TRBJ2-7, with D uncertain. This material consisted of cultured PBMCs, taken from culture after CMV antigen stimulation. The CDR3 bases are TGTGCCAGCAGCTTACGACTGAACGAGCAGTACTTC. Residues: CASSLRLNEQYF.